Each of the 30 T cell receptor beta chains below was sequenced from the same sample in a study of CD8+CD57+ T cells in acquired aplastic anemia. Researchers used genomic DNA as the template to profile TCR beta VDJ and CDR3. TCRdb analysed the reads with MiXCR anew, one entry per CDR3 protein. The sample holds 400,000 to 500,000 distinct CDR3 sequences; roughly 68% are singletons and the top ten take approximately 4%. Sequenced material: sorted CD4+, CD8+, or CD8+CD57+ T cells (not recorded which) from PBMCs. The source is a human donor in good health, serving as a control.

J is TRBJ1-6 and V is TRBV2; possibly TRBD1 for D (6 bases). V lost 7 bases to trimming and J lost 8 bases, with 18 bases between them. Germline values: CDR1 SNHLY, CDR2 FYNNEI. This CDR3 region has 15 residues. CDR3: CASTPGGGQYSPLHF. CDR3 nucleotide sequence: TGTGCCAGCACTCCCGGGGGGGGCCAATATTCACCCCTCCACTTT.

The table lists this clonotype with a count of one. The missing conserved phenylalanine or tryptophan at the end of this CDR3 makes a read error likely. The DNA is left out, because the CDR3 cannot be placed on it with certainty; the CDR3 is given as TCRdb lists it. This chain connects TRBV2 to TRBJ2-2; the tabulated D call, TRBD2, remains unverified against the DNA. Germline V lookup: CDR1 SNHLY, CDR2 FYNNEI. The CDR3 is 15 residues long, counting both termini. Here the CDR3 reads CASRADSGYAQYFGP.

The rearrangement joins TRBV29-1 to TRBJ1-2, with 8 positions matching TRBD1. Germline CDR1 reads SQVTM; CDR2 reads ANQGSEA. CDR3 length: 15 amino acids. Trimming took 0 bases from V and 6 from J; bases not matched to a gene: 9. The DNA of the CDR3 is TGCAGCGTTGAAGACCCTCTACAGGGGGGGAATGGCTACACCTTC. Amino acids: CSVEDPLQGGNGYTF.

Many counts were recorded for this clonotype. The chain joins TRBV9 to TRBJ1-6; TRBD1 is a possible D gene (5 bases). With 3 bases removed from V and 4 bases from J, the gap between germline ends came to 14 bases. The CDR3 is made up of 16 amino acids. CDR1 SGDLS and CDR2 YYNGEE come from the germline V gene. The CDR3 bases are TGTGCCAGCAGCGGGGGACCGGCGGATTATAATTCACCCCTCCACTTT. Protein: CASSGGPADYNSPLHF.

This chain uses TRBV5-4 with TRBJ1-2, with a tentative D call TRBD1 (5 bases). The germline V gene has CDR1 SGHNT and CDR2 YYREEE (reference sequence). This CDR3 region has 15 residues. V lost 4 bases and J 5 bases, leaving 18 bases between the germline ends. The CDR3 loop reads CASSVVMGVEYGYTF. CDR3 in DNA: TGTGCCAGCAGCGTGGTTATGGGGGTTGAGTATGGCTACACCTTC. The full variable domain, completed using reference TRBV5-4 and TRBJ1-2, is ETGVTQSPTHLIKTRGQQVTLRCSSQSGHNTVSWYQQALGQGPQFIFQYYREEENGRGNFPPRFSGLQFPNYSSELNVNALELDDSALYLCASSVVMGVEYGYTFGSGTRLTVV.

The rearrangement uses TRBV11-2 and TRBJ2-7, with 8 bases fitting TRBD1. J gave up 3 bases and V 3 bases, and 7 bases lay outside the gene matches. The CDR3 has 15 residues. Germline assignment: CDR1 SGHAT and CDR2 FQNNGV. CDR3 nucleotide sequence: TGTGCCAGCAGCTTCCGGACAGGGAACCGCTACGAGCAGTACTTC. It translates to CASSFRTGNRYEQYF.

Many counts were recorded for this clonotype. V is TRBV2 and J is TRBJ1-1, with unresolved D. The CDR3 totals 13 residues. V lost 9 bases to trimming and J lost 4 bases, with 15 bases between them. The V gene's germline CDR1 is SNHLY and CDR2 FYNNEI. The CDR3 loop is CASTTGYRTEAFF. Written as DNA, the CDR3 is TGTGCCAGTACTACTGGGTATCGCACTGAAGCTTTCTTT.

This clonotype was counted between two and nine times. This chain connects TRBV20-1 to TRBJ1-2, with a weak D call TRBD1 (5 bases). V shed 1 base and J shed 6 bases, with 9 bases lying between them. Per the germline V gene, CDR1 is DFQATT and CDR2 is SNEGSKA (reference sequence). This CDR3 is 12 amino acids long. The CDR3 spells CSARGGADGYTF. The DNA for the CDR3 is TGCAGTGCTAGAGGAGGGGCGGATGGCTACACCTTC.

The chain's CDR3 is CSAKGGSGGEAFF. CDR3 in DNA: TGCAGTGCAAAAGGGGGCAGCGGGGGTGAAGCTTTCTTT. The J gene is TRBJ1-1, the V gene TRBV20-1; 7 bases line up with TRBD1. The V and J ends lost 6 bases and 7 bases, in that order; junction bases with no gene match: 11. Germline-derived CDR1 and CDR2 are DFQATT and SNEGSKA (reference sequence). The CDR3 is made up of 13 amino acids.

This clonotype was counted once. This chain connects TRBV15 to TRBJ2-3; 9 bases match TRBD1. Germline CDR1 reads LNHNV; CDR2 reads YYDKDF (reference sequence). J gave up 2 bases and V 5 bases, and 5 bases lay outside the gene matches. The CDR3 has 15 amino acids. CDR3 nucleotides: TGTGCCACCAGCTCCGGACAGGGGATCACAGATACGCAGTATTTT. Amino acid sequence: CATSSGQGITDTQYF.

V usage is TRBV5-1 and J usage is TRBJ1-6, with no clear D. The germline V gene has CDR1 SGHRS and CDR2 YFSETQ. Trimming shortened V by 0 bases and J by 7 bases, and 14 bases separated the two germline ends. The CDR3 totals 16 residues. In DNA form, the CDR3 reads TGCGCCAGCAGCTTGGAAGCGAACACTGAAAATTCACCCCTCCACTTT. It yields the protein CASSLEANTENSPLHF.

The gene calls are TRBV6-5 and TRBJ1-6; possible D gene TRBD1, 5 bases. Deletions cut 2 bases from V and 10 bases from J, with 18 bases between. The germline gives CDR1 MNHEY, CDR2 SVGAGI. The CDR3 consists of 16 residues. The DNA of the CDR3 is TGTGCCAGCAGTTACCCAACGCGGGGCGCGGGGTCACCCCTCCACTTT. The encoded protein is CASSYPTRGAGSPLHF.

J is TRBJ2-7 and V is TRBV5-4; TRBD2 agrees at 8 bases. This CDR3 contains 15 residues. Germline lookup yields CDR1 SGHNT and CDR2 YYREEE (reference sequence). J gave up 3 bases and V 5 bases, and 10 bases lay outside the gene matches. The CDR3 DNA reads as TGTGCCAGCAGTGTGCCCGGGGGGGCCCTCTACGAGCAGTACTTC. Residues: CASSVPGGALYEQYF.

This clonotype has a handful of counts. The chain carries TRBV20-1 and TRBJ1-5; the D is unclear. Germline V gene sequence: CDR1 DFQATT, CDR2 SNEGSKA (reference sequence). The CDR3 runs 13 residues. V was pared by 1 base and J by 5 bases, with 9 bases between. CDR3 residues: CSARVGIHQPQHF. DNA for the CDR3: TGCAGTGCTAGAGTCGGTATCCATCAGCCCCAGCATTTT.

As concerns this clonotype: A junction boundary mismatches the germline segment, possibly from a read error. CDR3 residues: CASSSASRVETQYF. DNA of the CDR3: TGTGCCAGCAGCTCAGCATCCCGCGTCGAGACCCAGTACTTC. The chain links TRBV5-1 to TRBJ2-5; D is undetermined. The CDR3 totals 14 residues. From germline, CDR1 is SGHRS and CDR2 YFSETQ.

The genes are TRBV7-3 and TRBJ2-7; tentative D call: TRBD1 (6 bases). V lost 5 bases, J lost 9 bases, and 20 bases lay in between. The CDR3 runs 14 residues. Germline lookup yields CDR1 SGHTA and CDR2 FQGTGA. The CDR3: CASSQEGDPYPQYF. As DNA, the CDR3 is TGTGCCAGCAGCCAAGAGGGGGATCCTTACCCGCAGTACTTC.

This clonotype was seen repeatedly, ten times or more. V is TRBV30 and J is TRBJ2-5; D is unclear. Per germline, CDR1 GTSNPN and CDR2 SVGIG (reference sequence). The V end lost 1 base, the J end lost 6 bases, and 6 bases lay between the germline ends. The CDR3 runs to 11 residues. CDR3 loop: CAWSEPQTQYF. The CDR3 DNA is TGTGCCTGGAGTGAGCCGCAGACCCAGTACTTC.

This clonotype was detected ten times or more. The V gene is TRBV10-3, the J gene TRBJ2-3; 15 positions agree with TRBD2. CDR3 size: 16 residues. V was pared by 11 bases and J by 2 bases, with 8 bases of the junction left unmatched. The germline V gene has CDR1 ENHRY and CDR2 SYGVKD. The CDR3, as DNA: TGTGCCTCCAACGGACTAGCGGGGGGGCCCACAGATACGCAGTATTTT. Protein sequence: CASNGLAGGPTDTQYF.

In its sample, this clonotype was seen many times. The chain uses TRBV5-1 and TRBJ2-6; D is ambiguous. The CDR3 consists of 17 residues. Germline V gene lookup returns CDR1 SGHRS and CDR2 YFSETQ. V was cut by 0 bases and J by 0 bases, with 10 bases left in between. This CDR3 reads CASSLAVALSGANVLTF. The CDR3 DNA reads as TGCGCCAGCAGCTTGGCCGTCGCTCTCTCTGGGGCCAACGTCCTGACTTTC. Combining the CDR3 with reference TRBV5-1 and TRBJ2-6 gives the whole variable domain KAGVTQTPRYLIKTRGQQVTLSCSPISGHRSVSWYQQTPGQGLQFLFEYFSETQRNKGNFPGRFSGRQFSNSRSEMNVSTLELGDSALYLCASSLAVALSGANVLTFGAGSRLTVL.

A word on this clonotype: Since no conserved phenylalanine or tryptophan closes the CDR3, a read error is the likely cause. The limits of the CDR3 on the DNA are not certain, so only TCRdb's listed CDR3 is given. The genes are TRBV15 and TRBJ1-6; whether TRBD1, the table's D call, matches the DNA was not checked. The CDR3 is 16 residues long, counting both termini. Germline CDR1 LNHNV, CDR2 YYDKDF (reference sequence). CDR3 residues: CATSRGSQGYNSPLLG.

With respect to this clonotype: The junction shows a germline mismatch at one end, possibly a read error. This chain's CDR3 is CVSSPGTGSNQPQHF. The CDR3 nucleotides are TGTGTCAGCAGCCCCGGGACAGGAAGCAATCAGCCCCAGCATTTT. V usage is TRBV7-2 and J usage is TRBJ1-5; 8 bases line up with TRBD1. The V gene's germline CDR1 is SGHTA and CDR2 FQGNSA. The CDR3 totals 15 residues.

This chain links TRBV7-2 with TRBJ2-7; the D gene is possibly TRBD1 (6 bases). The CDR3 length is 13 residues. Trimming removed 5 bases from V and 3 bases from J, with 11 bases in between. Germline CDR1 is SGHTA and CDR2 is FQGNSA. The CDR3 is CASSAGQYYEQYF. CDR3 nucleotide sequence: TGTGCCAGCAGCGCTGGACAGTACTACGAGCAGTACTTC. Variable domain in full (rest from reference TRBV7-2 and TRBJ2-7): GAGVSQSPSNKVTEKGKDVELRCDPISGHTALYWYRQSLGQGLEFLIYFQGNSAPDKSGLPSDRFSAERTGGSVSTLTIQRTQQEDSAVYLCASSAGQYYEQYFGPGTRLTVT.

A remark on this clonotype: No conserved phenylalanine or tryptophan ends this CDR3, so it is likely a read error. The DNA is left out, because the CDR3 cannot be placed on it with certainty; the CDR3 is given as TCRdb lists it. The gene calls are TRBV7-2 and TRBJ2-5. Inclusive of both ends, the CDR3 amounts to 13 amino acids. Germline V gives CDR1 SGHTA, CDR2 FQGNSA. This CDR3 reads CASSLTRDPVLRA.

Details on this clonotype: A read error may account for a junction end that differs from germline. The chain carries TRBV7-3 and TRBJ1-5; 7 nucleotides agree with TRBD1. This CDR3 comprises 15 residues. The germline V gene has CDR1 SGHTA and CDR2 FQGTGA. The CDR3 spells CASSVGTVGNRPQHF. CDR3 in DNA: TGTGCCAGCAGCGTAGGGACAGTGGGGAATCGGCCCCAGCATTTT.

Of note for this clonotype: One junction end does not reproduce the germline sequence, and a read error may be involved. The genes are TRBV7-2 and TRBJ2-6, with D perhaps given as TRBD1 or TRBD2 (5 bases each). The germline gives CDR1 SGHTA, CDR2 FQGNSA. CDR3 length: 16 residues. CDR3 sequence reads: CASSLSPGTGATVLTF. The CDR3 coding sequence is TGCGCCAGCAGCTTGAGTCCCGGGACCGGGGCCACCGTCCTGACTTTC.

This rearrangement joins TRBV11-2 to TRBJ2-1; D not certain. This CDR3 spans 15 amino acids. CDR1 is SGHAT and CDR2 is FQNNGV in the germline V gene. Trimming pared 5 bases from V and 5 bases from J, leaving 16 bases between. The CDR3 spells CASSPRAPGHNEQFF. For the CDR3, the DNA is TGTGCCAGCAGCCCGAGAGCACCGGGCCACAATGAGCAGTTCTTC. The entire variable domain, with the rest obtained from reference TRBV11-2 and TRBJ2-1, is as follows: EAGVAQSPRYKIIEKRQSVAFWCNPISGHATLYWYQQILGQGPKLLIQFQNNGVVDDSQLPKDRFSAERLKGVDSTLKIQPAKLEDSAVYLCASSPRAPGHNEQFFGPGTRLTVL.

This clonotype was picked up many times. The chain employs TRBV5-6 and TRBJ2-1, with D unresolved. The CDR3 loop spans 16 amino acids. The V gene's germline CDR1 is SGHDT and CDR2 YYEEEE. V lost 0 bases, J lost 3 bases, and 13 bases lay in between. Here the CDR3 DNA reads TGTGCCAGCAGCTTGGGACTCTCCACAGACTACAATGAGCAGTTCTTC. Translation: CASSLGLSTDYNEQFF.

In its sample, this clonotype was seen many times. V gene TRBV27 combines with J gene TRBJ2-5; 7 bases are a match to TRBD1. CDR1 and CDR2 (germline): MNHEY, SMNVEV (reference sequence). The CDR3 runs 13 residues. Trimming cost V 8 bases and J 4 bases; bases outside gene matches: 7. The chain's CDR3 is CASRLGGAETQYF. CDR3 in DNA: TGTGCCAGCCGCCTAGGGGGCGCAGAGACCCAGTACTTC.

This chain links TRBV20-1 with TRBJ1-1, with unresolved D. This CDR3 is built from 11 residues. Germline V lookup: CDR1 DFQATT, CDR2 SNEGSKA (reference sequence). The V and J ends lost 0 bases and 8 bases respectively, with 7 bases between them. CDR3 DNA: TGCAGTGCTAGAGATCTGGAGGAAGCTTTCTTT. Its protein product is CSARDLEEAFF.

The V and J genes are TRBV14 and TRBJ2-1, with 11 bases fitting TRBD2. This CDR3 is built from 15 residues. Germline trimming cut 3 bases from V and 5 bases from J; bases unmatched to any gene: 3. Germline lookup yields CDR1 SGHDN and CDR2 FVKESK. In DNA, the CDR3 is TGTGCCAGCAGCCAGATAGCGGGAGGGAACAATGAGCAGTTCTTC. This sequence encodes CASSQIAGGNNEQFF.